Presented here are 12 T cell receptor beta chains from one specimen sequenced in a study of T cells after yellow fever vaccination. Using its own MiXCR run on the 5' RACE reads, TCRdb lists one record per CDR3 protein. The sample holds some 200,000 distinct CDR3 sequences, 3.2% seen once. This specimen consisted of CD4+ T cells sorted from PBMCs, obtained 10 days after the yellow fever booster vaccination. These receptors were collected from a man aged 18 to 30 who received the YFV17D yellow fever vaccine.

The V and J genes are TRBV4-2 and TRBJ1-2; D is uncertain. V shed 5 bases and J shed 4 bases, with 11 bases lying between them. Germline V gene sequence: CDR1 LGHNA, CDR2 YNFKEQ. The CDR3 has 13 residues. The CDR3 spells CASSKAGTYGYTF. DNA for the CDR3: TGTGCCAGCAGCAAGGCGGGAACCTATGGCTACACCTTC.

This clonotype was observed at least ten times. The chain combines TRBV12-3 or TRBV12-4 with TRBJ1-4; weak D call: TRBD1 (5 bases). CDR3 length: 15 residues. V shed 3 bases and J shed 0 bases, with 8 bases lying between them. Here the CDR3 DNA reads TGTGCCAGCAGTTTCGGGACTTCAACTAATGAAAAACTGTTTTTT. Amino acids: CASSFGTSTNEKLFF.

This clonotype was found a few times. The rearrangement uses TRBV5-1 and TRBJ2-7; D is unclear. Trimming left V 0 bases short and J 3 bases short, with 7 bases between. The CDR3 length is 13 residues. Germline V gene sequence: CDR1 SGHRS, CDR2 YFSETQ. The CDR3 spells CASSLEFLYEQYF. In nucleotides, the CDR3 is TGCGCCAGCAGCTTGGAATTCCTCTACGAGCAGTACTTC. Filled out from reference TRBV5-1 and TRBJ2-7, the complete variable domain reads KAGVTQTPRYLIKTRGQQVTLSCSPISGHRSVSWYQQTPGQGLQFLFEYFSETQRNKGNFPGRFSGRQFSNSRSEMNVSTLELGDSALYLCASSLEFLYEQYFGPGTRLTVT.

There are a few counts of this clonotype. The CDR3 loop is CASSKGADRSLKFYEQYF. Here the CDR3 DNA reads TGTGCCAGCAGCAAAGGGGCCGACAGGTCCCTGAAGTTCTACGAGCAGTACTTC. The V gene is TRBV21-1, the J gene TRBJ2-7; the table's D call of TRBD1 was not tested on the DNA. TRBV21-1 is labeled a pseudogene. The CDR3 contains 18 residues.

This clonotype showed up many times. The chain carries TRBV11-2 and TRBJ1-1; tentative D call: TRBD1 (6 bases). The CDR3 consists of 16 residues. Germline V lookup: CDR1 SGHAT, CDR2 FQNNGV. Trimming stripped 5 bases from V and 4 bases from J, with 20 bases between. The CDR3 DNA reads TGTGCCAGCAGCCCTAGATATCAGGGGTTGGGCACTGAAGCTTTCTTT. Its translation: CASSPRYQGLGTEAFF. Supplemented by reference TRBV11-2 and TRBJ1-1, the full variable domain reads EAGVAQSPRYKIIEKRQSVAFWCNPISGHATLYWYQQILGQGPKLLIQFQNNGVVDDSQLPKDRFSAERLKGVDSTLKIQPAKLEDSAVYLCASSPRYQGLGTEAFFGQGTRLTVV.

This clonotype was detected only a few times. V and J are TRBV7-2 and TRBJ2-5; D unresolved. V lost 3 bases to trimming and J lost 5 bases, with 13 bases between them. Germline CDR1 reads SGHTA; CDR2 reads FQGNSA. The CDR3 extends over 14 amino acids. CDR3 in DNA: TGTGCCAGCAGCTTGGCGAGTTATTTCGAGACCCAGTACTTC. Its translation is CASSLASYFETQYF.

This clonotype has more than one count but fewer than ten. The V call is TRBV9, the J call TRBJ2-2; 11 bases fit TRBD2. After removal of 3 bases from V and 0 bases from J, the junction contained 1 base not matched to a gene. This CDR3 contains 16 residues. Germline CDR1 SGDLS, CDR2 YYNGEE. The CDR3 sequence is CASSALAGANTGELFF. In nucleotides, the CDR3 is TGTGCCAGCAGCGCACTAGCGGGGGCGAACACCGGGGAGCTGTTTTTT. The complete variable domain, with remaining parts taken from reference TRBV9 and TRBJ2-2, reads DSGVTQTPKHLITATGQRVTLRCSPRSGDLSVYWYQQSLDQGLQFLIQYYNGEERAKGNILERFSAQQFPDLHSELNLSSLELGDSALYFCASSALAGANTGELFFGEGSRLTVL.

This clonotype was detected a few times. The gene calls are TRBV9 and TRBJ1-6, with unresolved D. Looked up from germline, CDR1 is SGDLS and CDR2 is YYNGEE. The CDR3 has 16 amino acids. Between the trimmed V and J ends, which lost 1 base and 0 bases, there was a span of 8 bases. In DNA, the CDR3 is TGTGCCAGCAGCGTATTCGCAGGCTCCTATAATTCACCCCTCCACTTT. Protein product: CASSVFAGSYNSPLHF. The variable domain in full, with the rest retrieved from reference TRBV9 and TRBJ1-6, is DSGVTQTPKHLITATGQRVTLRCSPRSGDLSVYWYQQSLDQGLQFLIQYYNGEERAKGNILERFSAQQFPDLHSELNLSSLELGDSALYFCASSVFAGSYNSPLHFGNGTRLTVT.

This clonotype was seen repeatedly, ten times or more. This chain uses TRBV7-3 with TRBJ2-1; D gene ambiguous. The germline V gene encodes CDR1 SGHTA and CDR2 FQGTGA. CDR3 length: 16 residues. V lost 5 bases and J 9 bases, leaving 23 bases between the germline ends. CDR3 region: CASSPQPVAGSPEQFF. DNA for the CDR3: TGTGCCAGCAGCCCTCAGCCAGTAGCCGGTAGTCCTGAGCAGTTCTTC.

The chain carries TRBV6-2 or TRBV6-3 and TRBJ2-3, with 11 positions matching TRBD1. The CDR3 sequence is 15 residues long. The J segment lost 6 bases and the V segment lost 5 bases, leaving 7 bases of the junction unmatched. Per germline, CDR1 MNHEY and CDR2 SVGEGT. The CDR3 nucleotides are TGTGCCAGCAGTCGCCCGGGACAGGGGGATGATACGCAGTATTTT. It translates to CASSRPGQGDDTQYF.

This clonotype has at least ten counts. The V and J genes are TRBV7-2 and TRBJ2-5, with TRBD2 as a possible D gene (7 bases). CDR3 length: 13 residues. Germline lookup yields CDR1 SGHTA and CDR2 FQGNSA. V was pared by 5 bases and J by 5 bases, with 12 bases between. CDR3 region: CASSRRGQETQYF. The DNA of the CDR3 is TGTGCCAGCAGCCGGCGGGGGCAGGAGACCCAGTACTTC.

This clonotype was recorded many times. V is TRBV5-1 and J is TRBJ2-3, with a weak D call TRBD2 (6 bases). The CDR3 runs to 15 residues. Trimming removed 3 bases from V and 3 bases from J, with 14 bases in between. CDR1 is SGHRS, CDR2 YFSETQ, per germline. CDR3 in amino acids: CASSSQLARTDTQYF. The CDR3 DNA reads TGCGCCAGCAGCTCTCAACTAGCTAGGACAGATACGCAGTATTTT.